The next 30 T cell receptor beta chains were all read from a single sample in a study of cytomegalovirus exposure and HLA in healthy donors. Use of 60 Vbeta and 13 Jbeta primers characterized the PCR. The method was immunoSEQ multiplex PCR; TCRdb's version includes in-frame clones alone and lacks a portion of them. This listing includes 150,000 to 200,000 clones. The sequencing sample was made of PBMCs. Every receptor here comes from a woman younger than 30 in good health and CMV-seropositive.

The chain employs TRBV5-4 and TRBJ2-5, with 16 bases identical to TRBD2. V lost 2 bases, J lost 5 bases, and 3 bases stayed unmatched. Germline values: CDR1 SGHNT, CDR2 YYREEE (reference sequence). The CDR3 sequence is 16 residues long. CDR3 protein: CASSFGGLAGGETQYF. The CDR3 nucleotides read TGTGCCAGCAGCTTTGGGGGACTAGCGGGAGGGGAGACCCAGTACTTC.

The V gene is TRBV5-1, the J gene TRBJ2-5; D is unresolved. V lost 0 bases and J lost 2, with 8 bases in between. CDR1 is SGHRS, CDR2 YFSETQ, per germline. CDR3 length: 14 amino acids. The CDR3 DNA is TGCGCCAGCAGCTTGGTCGCCCTACAAGAGACCCAGTACTTC. This codes for CASSLVALQETQYF.

V usage is TRBV25-1 and J usage is TRBJ2-1; a possible D gene is TRBD1 (6 bases). Trimming cost V 6 bases and J 4 bases, with 16 bases left between them. This CDR3 has 15 amino acids. Looked up from germline, CDR1 is MGHDK and CDR2 is SYGVNS. CDR3: CASRGDNHKYNEQFF. Written as DNA, the CDR3 is TGTGCCAGCAGAGGGGACAACCATAAATACAATGAGCAGTTCTTC.

V and J are TRBV5-1 and TRBJ1-1; TRBD1 agrees at 9 bases. J gave up 0 bases and V 5 bases, and 8 bases lay outside the gene matches. Looked up from germline, CDR1 is SGHRS and CDR2 is YFSETQ. The CDR3 is made up of 16 amino acids. CDR3 nucleotides: TGCGCCAGCAGTTCAAGACAGGGGGGGATGAACACTGAAGCTTTCTTT. This sequence encodes CASSSRQGGMNTEAFF.

The rearrangement uses TRBV7-8 and TRBJ2-5, with a tentative D call TRBD1 (5 bases). Germline V CDR1 and CDR2: SGHVS, FQNEAQ. The CDR3 length is 14 residues. V lost 8 bases, J lost 1 base, and 14 bases lay in between. The CDR3: CASRKGIAQETQYF. As DNA, the CDR3 is TGTGCCAGCCGTAAGGGGATCGCCCAAGAGACCCAGTACTTC.

The chain employs TRBV19 and TRBJ1-1; possibly TRBD1 for D (6 bases). The CDR3 loop spans 16 amino acids. Germline CDR1 is LNHDA and CDR2 is SQIVND (reference sequence). With 1 base removed from V and 5 bases from J, the gap between germline ends came to 17 bases. The CDR3 is CASSIAGGAGLTEAFF. The CDR3 DNA sequence: TGTGCCAGTAGTATAGCGGGGGGCGCGGGGTTGACTGAAGCTTTCTTT.

The chain's CDR3 is CASSTGTGGANEQFF. Here the CDR3 DNA reads TGTGCCAGCAGTACGGGGACAGGGGGCGCGAATGAGCAGTTCTTC. The chain links TRBV6-1 to TRBJ2-1, with TRBD1 matching 12 bases. With V trimmed by 5 bases and J by 7 bases, 6 bases remained unmatched. Germline V gene data show CDR1 as MNHNS and CDR2 as SASEGT. This CDR3 has 15 residues.

The CDR3: CASRQGEEQPQHF. CDR3 nucleotide sequence: TGTGCCAGCAGGCAGGGGGAGGAACAGCCCCAGCATTTT. V and J are TRBV6-6 and TRBJ1-5; the match to TRBD1 covers 7 bases. V dropped 6 bases and J dropped 7; count of bases not matched to a gene: 6. The CDR3 spans 13 residues. Germline V lookup: CDR1 MNHNY, CDR2 SVGAGI (reference sequence).

The V and J genes are TRBV29-1 and TRBJ2-5; 8 nucleotides agree with TRBD2. This CDR3 is 15 amino acids long. After removal of 2 bases from V and 2 bases from J, the junction contained 7 bases not matched to a gene. Germline CDR1 SQVTM, CDR2 ANQGSEA. The chain's CDR3 is CSVEPASGLQETQYF. CDR3 in DNA: TGCAGCGTTGAACCGGCTAGCGGGCTGCAAGAGACCCAGTACTTC.

This chain uses TRBV5-1 with TRBJ1-1; weak D call: TRBD1 (5 bases). The CDR3 runs 13 residues. The V end lost 3 bases, the J end lost 3 bases, and 9 bases lay between the germline ends. Germline V CDR1 and CDR2: SGHRS, YFSETQ. CDR3 residues: CASSWGGDTEAFF. The CDR3 DNA is TGCGCCAGCAGCTGGGGCGGGGACACTGAAGCTTTCTTT.

The chain carries TRBV23-1 and TRBJ1-4, with 10 nucleotides matching TRBD1. TRBV23-1 is sorted into the ORF group, with uncertain function. After removal of 4 bases from V and 8 bases from J, the junction contained 7 bases not matched to a gene. The CDR3 length is 15 residues. CDR3 coding DNA: TGCGCCAGCAGTCCCACCGGGACAGGGGACGAAAAACTGTTTTTT. Translating gives CASSPTGTGDEKLFF.

The genes are TRBV4-1 and TRBJ2-3, with TRBD1 matching 7 bases. The CDR3 has 19 residues. The V and J ends lost 0 bases and 2 bases, in that order; junction bases with no gene match: 14. Germline assignment: CDR1 MGHRA and CDR2 YSYEKL. As DNA, the CDR3 is TGCGCCAGCAGCCAAGAGCTCCGGTCACAGGGGTTCCCCACAGATACGCAGTATTTT. Its translation: CASSQELRSQGFPTDTQYF.

The chain has TRBV5-5 and TRBJ2-5; 11 bases align to TRBD2. This CDR3 is built from 19 residues. V dropped 0 bases and J dropped 2; count of bases not matched to a gene: 12. Germline CDR1 and CDR2: SGHKS and YYEKEE (reference sequence). The CDR3 DNA sequence: TGTGCCAGCAGCTTGGGGGGACTAGCGGTCCATGGGCGGCAAGAGACCCAGTACTTC. Translating it yields CASSLGGLAVHGRQETQYF.

The chain carries TRBV19 and TRBJ1-1; 12 positions agree with TRBD1. The J segment lost 4 bases and the V segment lost 6 bases, leaving 12 bases of the junction unmatched. CDR3 length equals 17 residues. CDR1 LNHDA and CDR2 SQIVND come from the germline V gene (reference sequence). As DNA, the CDR3 is TGTGCCAGTAGCCCCAGGGACAGGGGGCGCGCAGGCACTGAAGCTTTCTTT. Protein product: CASSPRDRGRAGTEAFF.

The CDR3 spells CSIGTGVGYTF. The CDR3 bases are TGCAGTATTGGGACAGGGGTTGGCTACACCTTC. The chain links TRBV20-1 to TRBJ1-2, with 10 positions matching TRBD1. The germline V gene has CDR1 DFQATT and CDR2 SNEGSKA (reference sequence). V lost 8 bases and J lost 7; bases outside the gene matches: 4. The CDR3 is 11 amino acids.

CDR3 nucleotides: TGCGCCAGCAGCCAAATTAGCGGGTTGGTCAATGAGCAGTTCTTC. Translated: CASSQISGLVNEQFF. The V and J genes are TRBV4-1 and TRBJ2-1, with TRBD2 matching over 7 bases. V shed 2 bases and J 6 bases; nucleotides not matched to a gene: 7. Germline CDR1 reads MGHRA; CDR2 reads YSYEKL. The CDR3 extends over 15 amino acids.

V is TRBV6-5 and J is TRBJ2-3; 7 bases are shared with TRBD2. Trimming took 7 bases from V and 1 from J; bases not matched to a gene: 8. The germline gives CDR1 MNHEY, CDR2 SVGAGI. This CDR3 is built from 15 residues. DNA for the CDR3: TGTGCCAGCACTCAACTAGCGACCCGCACAGATACGCAGTATTTT. Its protein is CASTQLATRTDTQYF.

The chain has TRBV19 and TRBJ1-5; TRBD1 aligns across 8 bases. Germline V gene data show CDR1 as LNHDA and CDR2 as SQIVND (reference sequence). Trimming took 1 base from V and 0 from J; bases not matched to a gene: 2. The CDR3 runs 16 residues. In nucleotides, the CDR3 is TGTGCCAGTAGTATAGGGACAGGGTATAGCAATCAGCCCCAGCATTTT. Protein sequence: CASSIGTGYSNQPQHF.

The rearrangement joins TRBV9 to TRBJ2-7; tentatively, D is TRBD1 (6 bases). Germline V gene lookup returns CDR1 SGDLS and CDR2 YYNGEE. Trimming shortened V by 0 bases and J by 0 bases, and 10 bases separated the two germline ends. CDR3 length: 15 amino acids. The CDR3 DNA reads as TGTGCCAGCAGCGTAGGGGGGCTCGACTCCTACGAGCAGTACTTC. It encodes CASSVGGLDSYEQYF.

This chain links TRBV29-1 with TRBJ2-2; 8 bases agree with TRBD2. V shed 4 bases, J shed 2 bases, and the junction held 3 bases outside the gene matches. The CDR3 has 14 amino acids. Germline V CDR1 and CDR2: SQVTM, ANQGSEA. CDR3 in amino acids: CSVGLAINTGELFF. The CDR3 nucleotides read TGCAGCGTTGGACTAGCGATAAACACCGGGGAGCTGTTTTTT.

V gene TRBV6-5 combines with J gene TRBJ2-1; 10 nucleotides align to TRBD2. CDR1 is MNHEY and CDR2 is SVGAGI in the germline V gene. This CDR3 is 13 amino acids long. Unmatched junction bases numbered 4, after V lost 7 bases and J lost 7 bases. CDR3 nucleotide sequence: TGTGCCAGCACGGAGACTAGCGGGAATGAGCAGTTCTTC. Its protein product is CASTETSGNEQFF.

V usage is TRBV5-5 and J usage is TRBJ1-3; D not resolved. Trimming left V 0 bases short and J 7 bases short, with 11 bases between. The CDR3 sequence is 14 residues long. Per germline, CDR1 SGHKS and CDR2 YYEKEE (reference sequence). DNA for the CDR3: TGTGCCAGCAGCTTGGATCCAGGTAGTAACACCATATATTTT. Translation gives CASSLDPGSNTIYF.

On this clone itself: Other DNA sequences within the sample encode an identical CDR3. The chain recombines TRBV30 with TRBJ2-3, with D hard to call. Germline V gene data show CDR1 as GTSNPN and CDR2 as SVGIG (reference sequence). This CDR3 is built from 11 residues. Trimming took 0 bases from V and 5 from J, leaving 3 bases between them. CDR3 amino acids: CAWSVRDTQYF. CDR3 sequence (DNA): TGTGCCTGGAGTGTCAGAGATACGCAGTATTTT.

This chain connects TRBV10-3 to TRBJ1-2, with TRBD1 identical over 8 bases. The CDR3 is 15 residues long. J was trimmed by 5 bases and V by 10 bases; bases with no gene match: 15. Germline CDR1 and CDR2: ENHRY and SYGVKD. In DNA form, the CDR3 reads TGTGCCACCAGCAACACGGGACAGGATGGATATGGCTACACCTTC. Protein sequence: CATSNTGQDGYGYTF.

As DNA, the CDR3 is TGTGCCAGCTCATCTCGACTAGCGGGGGCCACAGATACGCAGTATTTT. This codes for CASSSRLAGATDTQYF. The chain carries TRBV18 and TRBJ2-3; TRBD2 matches at 12 bases. V lost 5 bases and J lost 2; bases outside the gene matches: 5. The germline gives CDR1 KGHSH, CDR2 LQKENI. The CDR3 is 16 residues long. Combining the CDR3 with reference TRBV18 and TRBJ2-3 gives the whole variable domain NAGVMQNPRHLVRRRGQEARLRCSPMKGHSHVYWYRQLPEEGLKFMVYLQKENIIDESGMPKERFSAEFPKEGPSILRIQQVVRGDSAAYFCASSSRLAGATDTQYFGPGTRLTVL.

The V and J genes are TRBV7-9 and TRBJ2-1; 7 nucleotides align to TRBD2. The J segment lost 4 bases and the V segment lost 5 bases, leaving 8 bases of the junction unmatched. The germline V gene has CDR1 SEHNR and CDR2 FQNEAQ (reference sequence). This CDR3 comprises 15 residues. CDR3 nucleotides: TGTGCCAGCAGCCAAGCAGAAGCGGGGTACAATGAGCAGTTCTTC. Residues: CASSQAEAGYNEQFF.

The chain couples TRBV4-1 to TRBJ1-1; 9 bases are a match to TRBD1. V lost 1 base, J lost 5 bases, and 2 bases stayed unmatched. The germline CDR1 and CDR2 sequences are MGHRA and YSYEKL. The CDR3 spans 14 residues. The CDR3 DNA sequence: TGCGCCAGCAGCCAAGTTGACAGGGGGACTGAAGCTTTCTTT. Its translation: CASSQVDRGTEAFF.

The J gene is TRBJ2-3, the V gene TRBV5-4, with D possibly matching TRBD2 (6 bases). The V and J ends lost 0 bases and 1 base respectively, with 6 bases between them. Per germline, CDR1 SGHNT and CDR2 YYREEE (reference sequence). This CDR3 has 14 residues. This CDR3 is CASSLVAGTDTQYF. CDR3 nucleotides: TGTGCCAGCAGCTTGGTAGCGGGCACAGATACGCAGTATTTT.

The chain's CDR3 is CASSLRQSRGYTF. For the CDR3, the DNA is TGTGCCAGCAGCCTAAGACAGTCACGGGGCTACACCTTC. The genes are TRBV5-6 and TRBJ1-2, with D perhaps TRBD1 (5 bases). The CDR3 contains 13 residues. Germline V gives CDR1 SGHDT, CDR2 YYEEEE. V was clipped by 4 bases and J by 8 bases, with 15 bases between them.

The chain couples TRBV19 to TRBJ1-2; tentative D call: TRBD1 (6 bases). Trimming cost V 5 bases and J 4 bases, with 17 bases left between them. The CDR3 loop spans 15 amino acids. The germline gives CDR1 LNHDA, CDR2 SQIVND (reference sequence). CDR3 amino acids: CASSGQTGGPYGYTF. DNA for the CDR3: TGTGCCAGTAGTGGACAGACAGGCGGGCCCTATGGCTACACCTTC.